The source of this TCR beta chain is a study of cytomegalovirus exposure and HLA in healthy donors. Primers: 60 Vbeta forward and 13 Jbeta reverse. Assay used: immunoSEQ multiplex PCR; TCRdb lists only in-frame clones, some missing. The sample records around 150,000 clones, over 60% being singletons. V dropped 0 bases and J dropped 5 bases, with 11 bases sitting between them. CDR3 length: 14 amino acids. Germline V CDR1 and CDR2: SGHAT, FQNNGV. The specimen was PBMCs. The chain combines TRBV11-2 with TRBJ2-7; a possible D gene is TRBD2 (7 bases). This receptor was identified in a man in his forties in good health and CMV-seronegative. As DNA, the CDR3 is TGTGCCAGCAGCTTAGAAGGGGGGGCCCACGAGCAGTACTTC. Translating gives CASSLEGGAHEQYF.